This TCR beta chain came from a study of identical twins. V was shortened by 8 bases and J by 4 bases, with 8 bases between the two germline ends. Germline loops: CDR1 MNHNS, CDR2 SASEGT. The CDR3 runs to 11 residues. About this clonotype itself: Its specificity is not known.

Study results and limitations: Weaker excess sharing between twins was seen in beta out-of-frame sequences. Potential partial confounding of zero-insertion analyses by invariant MAIT and iNKT cells was noted.

TCRdb recomputed calls from the 5' RACE reads with MiXCR, one row per CDR3 protein. The profile covers roughly 540,000 distinct CDR3 sequences, with about 20% appearing a single time and about 0.99% taken by the ten largest. This sample also belongs to another study, concerning T cells expressing NK-cell markers. From that paper: Similarly, these clonotypes led the CD3+CD56-NKG2C+ fraction as well in several donors.

Input material: CD4+ T cells sorted from blood. The TCR sequence derives from a woman between 18 and 30 years old in good health. This chain links TRBV6-1 with TRBJ2-5; no definite D call. CDR3 residues: CASDRLETQYF. DNA of the CDR3: TGTGCCAGCGACCGCTTAGAGACCCAGTACTTC.